Presented here are 20 T cell receptor beta chains from one specimen sequenced in a study of blood T cell repertoires in COVID-19. Method: immunoSEQ multiplex PCR; TCRdb's copy keeps in-frame clones and lacks some. The sample lists more than 95,000 clones; approximately 87% were seen once. The sequenced sample consisted of peripheral blood. The receptors originated from a man in his 70s who had recovered from COVID-19.

This rearrangement joins TRBV3-1 (or the pseudogene TRBV3-2) to TRBJ1-6, with unresolved D. Germline V gives CDR1 LGHDT, CDR2 YNNKEL (reference sequence). The V end was cut by 0 bases, the J end by 6 bases, with 6 bases between. This CDR3 comprises 14 residues. The CDR3 DNA is TGTGCCAGCAGCCAAGATAACAGTAATTCACCCCTCCACTTT. It encodes CASSQDNSNSPLHF.

This CDR3 reads CARTGWGTEKLFF. The CDR3 nucleotides read TGTGCCAGGACAGGGTGGGGGACTGAAAAACTGTTTTTT. The chain combines TRBV6-4 with TRBJ1-4; 7 nucleotides line up with TRBD1. The V gene's germline CDR1 is MRHNA and CDR2 SNTAGT. V gave up 9 bases and J gave up 7 bases; unmatched junction bases: 8. The CDR3 length is 13 residues.

V gene TRBV28 combines with J gene TRBJ2-1; 10 bases map to TRBD1. V lost 4 bases to trimming and J lost 9 bases; unmatched junction nucleotides: 12. The CDR3 runs to 16 residues. Per germline, CDR1 MDHEN and CDR2 SYDVKM. CDR3 protein: CASSSSSTGGEGEQFF. The CDR3 coding sequence is TGTGCCAGCAGTTCCTCTTCGACAGGGGGCGAGGGTGAGCAGTTCTTC.

This chain connects TRBV11-2 to TRBJ2-2; D perhaps matches TRBD1 (5 bases). Germline V gives CDR1 SGHAT, CDR2 FQNNGV. V was pared by 3 bases and J by 5 bases, with 10 bases between. The CDR3 runs to 14 residues. The CDR3 DNA sequence: TGTGCCAGCAGCTTTCAGGGTTGGACCGGGGAGCTGTTTTTT. It encodes CASSFQGWTGELFF.

The chain carries TRBV23-1 and TRBJ1-1, with D maybe TRBD1 (5 bases). TRBV23-1 is an open reading frame whose function is uncertain. The CDR3 runs to 14 residues. Trimming took 6 bases from V and 4 from J, leaving 15 bases between them. DNA of the CDR3: TGCGCCAGCAGCCCCGTAGGGGCCGCCACTGAAGCTTTCTTT. Its protein product is CASSPVGAATEAFF.

The chain combines TRBV5-1 with TRBJ2-7; possibly TRBD2 for D (6 bases). The germline gives CDR1 SGHRS, CDR2 YFSETQ. The CDR3 contains 15 residues. V gave up 3 bases and J gave up 0 bases, with 13 bases separating them. The CDR3 loop reads CASSSSGLLSYEQYF. The CDR3 DNA sequence: TGCGCCAGCAGCTCAAGCGGACTACTCTCCTACGAGCAGTACTTC.

J is TRBJ1-1 and V is TRBV10-3; tentative D call: TRBD1 (6 bases). There are 16 residues in the CDR3. CDR1 and CDR2 (germline): ENHRY, SYGVKD. Trimming took off 2 bases at V and 4 bases at J, with 17 bases between the two ends. As DNA, the CDR3 is TGTGCCATCAGTGAGAGTGGGGGGGCCTATAGCACTGAAGCTTTCTTT. Translated, it gives CAISESGGAYSTEAFF.

V gene TRBV24-1 combines with J gene TRBJ2-3, with 13 bases aligning to TRBD2. CDR3 length: 16 amino acids. The germline V gene has CDR1 KGHDR and CDR2 SFDVKD. Trimming removed 3 bases from V and 7 bases from J; junction bases left unmatched: 6. CDR3 nucleotides: TGTGCCACCAGTGATGGGACTAGCGGGGTACTTAATACGCAGTATTTT. Its translation is CATSDGTSGVLNTQYF.

The chain combines TRBV10-3 with TRBJ2-1, with D possibly being TRBD2 (6 bases). Per the germline V gene, CDR1 is ENHRY and CDR2 is SYGVKD. The CDR3 runs 13 residues. V was cut by 3 bases and J by 11 bases, with 14 bases left in between. CDR3 nucleotides: TGTGCCATCAGTGAAATCGGGGGTATAAAGCAGTTCTTC. Translated, it gives CAISEIGGIKQFF.

The rearrangement links TRBV5-1 to TRBJ1-6, with D hard to call. The CDR3 is made up of 15 amino acids. Germline assignment: CDR1 SGHRS and CDR2 YFSETQ. V lost 6 bases and J 0 bases, leaving 10 bases between the germline ends. The CDR3 spells CASKRESSYNSPLHF. The CDR3 nucleotides are TGCGCCAGCAAGCGGGAGAGCTCCTATAATTCACCCCTCCACTTT.

This rearrangement joins TRBV20-1 to TRBJ2-3; 9 bases are a match to TRBD1. V lost 3 bases to trimming and J lost 0 bases; unmatched junction nucleotides: 4. Germline V lookup: CDR1 DFQATT, CDR2 SNEGSKA (reference sequence). The CDR3 covers 15 residues. The CDR3 here is CSASLGTGSTDTQYF. CDR3 in DNA: TGCAGTGCTAGTCTAGGGACAGGGAGCACAGATACGCAGTATTTT.

This clone was counted a single time. This sequence joins TRBV6-2 or TRBV6-3 and TRBJ2-6; 13 bases line up with TRBD2. CDR3 length: 18 residues. V was pared by 5 bases and J by 0 bases, with 4 bases of the junction left unmatched. Germline CDR1 and CDR2: MNHEY and SVGEGT. The chain's CDR3 is CASSPGLAGISGANVLTF. DNA for the CDR3: TGTGCCAGCAGTCCGGGACTAGCGGGGATCTCTGGGGCCAACGTCCTGACTTTC.

This clone was seen only once. The chain has TRBV5-5 and TRBJ1-2; 12 bases fit TRBD1. CDR1 and CDR2 from the germline V gene are SGHKS and YYEKEE (reference sequence). The CDR3 totals 15 residues. J gave up 5 bases and V 7 bases, and 9 bases lay outside the gene matches. CDR3: CASRPGTGGGYGYTF. In DNA, the CDR3 is TGTGCCAGCCGGCCCGGGACAGGGGGCGGGTATGGCTACACCTTC.

This chain joins TRBV5-6 and TRBJ1-6; D may be TRBD1 (6 bases). CDR1 is SGHDT, CDR2 YYEEEE, per germline. This CDR3 contains 17 residues. The V and J ends lost 3 bases and 0 bases respectively, with 13 bases between them. CDR3 amino acids: CASSWGGSSSYNSPLHF. CDR3 DNA sequence: TGTGCCAGCAGCTGGGGGGGCAGTAGCTCCTATAATTCACCCCTCCACTTT.

V and J are TRBV18 and TRBJ1-3, with 8 positions matching TRBD1. V lost 3 bases to trimming and J lost 3 bases; unmatched junction nucleotides: 7. This CDR3 spans 16 amino acids. Germline-derived CDR1 and CDR2 are KGHSH and LQKENI. Written as DNA, the CDR3 is TGTGCCAGCTCACCTAATCAGGGGGCTGATGGAAACACCATATATTTT. This codes for CASSPNQGADGNTIYF.

J is TRBJ1-3 and V is TRBV4-1, with D perhaps TRBD1 (5 bases). V lost 2 bases to trimming and J lost 1 base, with 15 bases between them. The CDR3 covers 17 residues. In germline, CDR1 is MGHRA, CDR2 YSYEKL. In nucleotides, the CDR3 is TGCGCCAGCAGCCAACCCAGGGTAAGCCCTTCTGGAAACACCATATATTTT. This sequence encodes CASSQPRVSPSGNTIYF.

This chain links TRBV4-1 with TRBJ1-2, with D possibly matching TRBD1 (6 bases). Trimming took 1 base from V and 4 from J, leaving 7 bases between them. The CDR3 has 13 amino acids. Germline V gives CDR1 MGHRA, CDR2 YSYEKL. The CDR3 region is CASSQAGAYGYTF. CDR3 coding DNA: TGCGCCAGCAGCCAAGCAGGGGCCTATGGCTACACCTTC.

This rearrangement joins TRBV19 to TRBJ2-3; unclear D gene. CDR3 length: 13 amino acids. Germline CDR1 LNHDA, CDR2 SQIVND (reference sequence). V was pared by 3 bases and J by 5 bases, with 9 bases between. CDR3 coding DNA: TGTGCCAGTAGTATTAAGAGAGGAGATACGCAGTATTTT. This encodes CASSIKRGDTQYF.

DNA for the CDR3: TGTGCCAGCACCTTACATGGTACAGACGAGCAGTACTTC. Amino acids: CASTLHGTDEQYF. This rearrangement joins TRBV6-5 to TRBJ2-7; no reliable D call. Germline V gives CDR1 MNHEY, CDR2 SVGAGI. V was shortened by 7 bases and J by 5 bases, with 15 bases between the two germline ends. The CDR3 extends over 13 amino acids.

The V and J genes are TRBV18 and TRBJ2-5; perhaps TRBD2 as D (6 bases). The CDR3 runs to 14 residues. V shed 3 bases and J shed 5 bases, with 13 bases lying between them. Germline values: CDR1 KGHSH, CDR2 LQKENI. CDR3: CASSPTTSGETQYF. As DNA, the CDR3 is TGTGCCAGCTCACCGACGACTAGTGGGGAGACCCAGTACTTC.